This is a list of T cell receptor beta chains from one sample in a study of identical twins. From the 5' RACE reads, TCRdb called clonotypes with MiXCR, one entry per CDR3 protein. Seen here are some 1,600,000 distinct CDR3 sequences, under 35% observed once, and the top ten hold over 0.25%. Sample: cord blood. The receptors come from a newborn girl in good health. CDR3s include the opening cysteine and the closing phenylalanine or tryptophan. The D gene is left open where the match is weak. A clone size is listed for some rows: how often the clone was seen (once, few, many), or a class if it is expanded.

D gene	V gene	J gene	clone size	CDR3 DNA	CDR3 protein
TRBD2	TRBV7-8	TRBJ2-3	-	TGTGCCAGCAGATACGCCGGGACTAGGGGCACAGATACGCAGTATTTT	CASRYAGTRGTDTQYF
-	TRBV5-1	TRBJ1-1	few	TGCGCCAGCAGCTTGGGAGGGGGACAAACTGAAGCTTTCTTT	CASSLGGGQTEAFF
TRBD2	TRBV3-1	TRBJ2-1	-	TGTACCAGCAGAGCGGGAGGGTCCTACAATGAGCAGTTCTTC	CTSRAGGSYNEQFF
TRBD1	TRBV28	TRBJ1-2	few	TGTGCCAGCAGTTTAGCCAGGACAGGGGGCAGGGATGGCTACACCTTC	CASSLARTGGRDGYTF
-	TRBV5-1	TRBJ2-1	-	TGCGCCAGCAGCTTAGTAGATCATGAGCAGTTCTTC	CASSLVDHEQFF
-	TRBV4-1	TRBJ2-4	few	TGCGCCAGCAGCCAATTGCTGGGGGGGCTGGCCAAAAACATTCAGTACTTC	CASSQLLGGLAKNIQYF
-	TRBV20-1	TRBJ1-1	few	TGCAGTGCTCAAAACAGGGCTTTGGGCACTGAAGCTTTCTTT	CSAQNRALGTEAFF
TRBD1	TRBV27	TRBJ1-5	-	TGTGCCAGCAGTCTCCGACAGGGGAACAGTCAGCCCCAGCATTTT	CASSLRQGNSQPQHF
-	TRBV2	TRBJ1-2	-	TGTGCCAGCAGTGAGTGGGGCGAGGGCTACACCTTC	CASSEWGEGYTF
TRBD1	TRBV29-1	TRBJ2-1	-	TGCAGCGTTGAAGCGGGACAGGGAGGCAATGAGCAGTTCTTC	CSVEAGQGGNEQFF
TRBD1	TRBV24-1	TRBJ1-6	few	TGTGCCACCCGAACACCGGGACAGACAAATTCACCCCTCCACTTT	CATRTPGQTNSPLHF
-	TRBV19	TRBJ2-3	few	TGTGCCAGTAGCCTGATTGGGGGTCCAGATACGCAGTATTTT	CASSLIGGPDTQYF
-	TRBV12-3/TRBV12-4	TRBJ2-3	-	TGTGCCAGCAGCCTGAATCCGACTCTAAGTCTCACAGATACGCAGTATTTT	CASSLNPTLSLTDTQYF
-	TRBV9	TRBJ2-1	few	TGTGCCAGCAGCGTAGCCCTATACAATGAGCAGTTCTTC	CASSVALYNEQFF
TRBD1	TRBV4-1	TRBJ1-4	-	TGCGCCAGCACCACAAGGGCGGGACAGCGACGGGAAAAACTGTTTTTT	CASTTRAGQRREKLFF
-	TRBV12-3/TRBV12-4	TRBJ1-1	once	TGTGCCAGCAGTTTCTTTGTCACTGAAGCTTTCTTT	CASSFFVTEAFF
-	TRBV12-3/TRBV12-4	TRBJ2-7	-	TGTGTTAGGTGGGTGGCGTTGTACAATGAGCAGTACTTC	CVRWVALYNEQYF
-	TRBV6-2/TRBV6-3	TRBJ1-1	few	TGTGCCAGCAGTTACTCGCGCAGGTGGGGTGTTAACAGTGAAGCTTTCTTT	CASSYSRRWGVNSEAFF
TRBD2	TRBV12-3/TRBV12-4	TRBJ2-1	-	TGTGCCAGCAGTTTTCCTAGCGGGAGAAATGAGCAGTTCTTC	CASSFPSGRNEQFF
-	TRBV20-1	TRBJ1-4	-	TGCAGTGCTTTCAGAGGAACTAATGAAAAACTGTTTTTT	CSAFRGTNEKLFF
TRBD2	TRBV20-1	TRBJ2-1	-	TGCAGTGCTAGGGTTAGAGCTAGCGGGAGGTACAATGAGCAGTTCTTC	CSARVRASGRYNEQFF
-	TRBV29-1	TRBJ1-1	-	TGCAGCGTGAGAGGGGGGGGGCGAACTGAAGCTTTATTT	CSVRGGGRTEALF
TRBD2	TRBV19	TRBJ2-3	few	TGTGCCAGTAGTCAACCGCTTCGACTAGCACAAGGGGCAGATACGCAGTATTTT	CASSQPLRLAQGADTQYF
-	TRBV12-5	TRBJ2-1	-	TGTGCTAGTGGTTTTTACAGGTACAATGAGCAGTTCTTC	CASGFYRYNEQFF
-	TRBV2	TRBJ1-6	-	TGTGCCAGCAGTGAGGGGGATCGGAATTCACCCCTCCACTTT	CASSEGDRNSPLHF
-	TRBV29-1	TRBJ1-1	few	TGCAGCGTTGAAGAGGGCACCCTGAACACTGAAGCTTTCTTT	CSVEEGTLNTEAFF
TRBD1	TRBV7-9	TRBJ1-1	-	TGTGCCAGCAGCTGGCCGGGACAGGGGGTTGAAGCTTTCTTT	CASSWPGQGVEAFF
-	TRBV12-3/TRBV12-4	TRBJ2-5	-	TGTGCCAGCAGTCGAAAGGCAGGGCGAGTAGAGACCCAGTACTTC	CASSRKAGRVETQYF
-	TRBV9	TRBJ1-1	-	TGTGCCAGCAGAGTTGGGGCCGGGACTGAAGCTTTCTTT	CASRVGAGTEAFF
-	TRBV11-2	TRBJ2-7	-	TGTGCCAGCAGCCCAACCTGGCTTCCCCACGAGCAGTACTTC	CASSPTWLPHEQYF
TRBD2	TRBV7-8	TRBJ2-5	-	TGTGCCAGCAGCTTAGCGCGTCTAGCGGAAAAAGAGACCCAGTACTTC	CASSLARLAEKETQYF
TRBD2	TRBV12-3/TRBV12-4	TRBJ2-1	few	TGTGCCAGCAGCCATACTAGCGGGAGGAATGAGCAGTTCTTC	CASSHTSGRNEQFF
TRBD2	TRBV7-9	TRBJ2-3	-	TGTGCCAGCAGCCCCATGACTAGCCCATTCACAGATACGCAGTATTTT	CASSPMTSPFTDTQYF
TRBD1	TRBV12-5	TRBJ2-2	-	TGTGCTAGTGGTTTGATACTCACAGGGGAAGACACCGGGGAGCTGTTTTTT	CASGLILTGEDTGELFF
-	TRBV28	TRBJ2-3	many	TGTGCCAGTGGTACAGGGCGAACAGATACGCAGTATTTT	CASGTGRTDTQYF
-	TRBV27	TRBJ1-5	-	TGTGCCAGCAGTATATCAGGTTATAGCAATCAGCCCCAGCATTTT	CASSISGYSNQPQHF
TRBD2	TRBV20-1	TRBJ2-1	-	TGCAGTGCCGAGCGGGAGGGGCAGTTCTTC	CSAEREGQFF
-	TRBV7-8	TRBJ1-3	-	TGTGCCAGCAGCTTCACCGGGTTCTTCTCTGGAAACACCATATATTTT	CASSFTGFFSGNTIYF
TRBD1	TRBV25-1	TRBJ1-5	-	TGTGCCAGCAGTGAGCCGGGACAGAGCAATCAGCCCCAGCATTTT	CASSEPGQSNQPQHF
-	TRBV6-4	TRBJ1-5	-	TGTGCCAGCTGCTTCACCGATCAGCCCCAGCATTTT	CASCFTDQPQHF
-	TRBV25-1	TRBJ1-2	-	TGTGCCAGCAGTGAACGGGCAGCCTATGGCTACACCTTC	CASSERAAYGYTF
-	TRBV20-1	TRBJ2-5	-	TGCAGTGCTCCCACGGGAGCCCAAGAGACCCAGTACTTC	CSAPTGAQETQYF
TRBD2	TRBV4-1	TRBJ2-3	few	TGCGCCAGCAGAAGAACTAGCGTCCCAGATACGCAGTATTTT	CASRRTSVPDTQYF
-	TRBV2	TRBJ1-1	-	TGTGCCAGCAGCTCCGTTATGGGGAACACTGAAGCTTTCTTT	CASSSVMGNTEAFF
TRBD1	TRBV11-2	TRBJ2-7	few	TGTGCCAGCAGCGCTAGATGGACAGGGTCATACAATGAGCAGTACTTC	CASSARWTGSYNEQYF
TRBD1	TRBV27	TRBJ2-1	-	TGTGCCAGCAGTCGGGACAGGGTGACAAATGAGCAGTTCTTC	CASSRDRVTNEQFF
-	TRBV30	TRBJ1-2	-	TGTGCCTGGAGGCGGGGACTTAACTATGGCTACACCTTC	CAWRRGLNYGYTF
-	TRBV15	TRBJ2-3	many	TGTGCCACCAGCTGGCCTAGCACAGATACGCAGTATTTT	CATSWPSTDTQYF
-	TRBV20-1	TRBJ1-2	few	TGCAGTGTCCGACAACAGGACCTCTATGGCTACACCTTC	CSVRQQDLYGYTF
-	TRBV29-1	TRBJ2-3	many	TGCAGCGTTGAAGGGGGACTCCTGAGCACAGATACGCAGTATTTT	CSVEGGLLSTDTQYF
-	TRBV4-2	TRBJ2-7	-	TGTGCCAGCAGCCAGTACCGATCGCCACATTACGAGCAGTACTTC	CASSQYRSPHYEQYF
-	TRBV5-1	TRBJ2-3	many	TGCGCCAGCAGCTTTGGGCGAACTAGCACAGATACGCAGTATTTT	CASSFGRTSTDTQYF